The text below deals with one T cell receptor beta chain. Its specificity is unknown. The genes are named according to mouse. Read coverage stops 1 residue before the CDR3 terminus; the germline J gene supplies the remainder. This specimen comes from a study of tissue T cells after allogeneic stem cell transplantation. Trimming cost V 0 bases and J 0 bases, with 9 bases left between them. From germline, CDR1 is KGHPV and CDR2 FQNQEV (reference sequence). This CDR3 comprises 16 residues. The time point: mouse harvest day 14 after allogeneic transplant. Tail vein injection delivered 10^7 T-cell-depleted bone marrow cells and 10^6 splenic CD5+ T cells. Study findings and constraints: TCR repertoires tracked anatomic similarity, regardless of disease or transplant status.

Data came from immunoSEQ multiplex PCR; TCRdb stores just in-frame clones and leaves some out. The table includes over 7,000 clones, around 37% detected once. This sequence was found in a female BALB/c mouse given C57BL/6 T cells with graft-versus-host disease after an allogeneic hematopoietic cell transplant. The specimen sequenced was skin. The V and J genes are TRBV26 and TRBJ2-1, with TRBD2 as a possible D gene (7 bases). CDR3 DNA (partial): TGTGCCAGCAGTCTGTCCCTGGGGGCTAACTATGCTGAGCAGTTC. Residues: CASSLSLGANYAEQF. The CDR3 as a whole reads CASSLSLGANYAEQFF.